Included here is one TCR beta chain sequence, with context. The antigen it recognizes is unknown. No much larger clonotype is one base removed from it; base qualities were not supplied. The sample is drawn from a study of blood T cell repertoires in COVID-19 (dated by TCRdb to the early 2020s). With regard to the full study: Collaborator samples came from the United States, Italy and Spain and covered acute and convalescent phases of COVID-19. The material from the prospective study consisted of cDNA or gDNA derived from T cells, B-cell-depleted T cells, or PBMCs. Deeply sampled blood TCRbeta repertoires from subjects exposed to, actively infected with, or recovered from COVID-19 were included in the dataset. The repertoires were made available in a free public database intended to serve as a resource for research on the immune response to SARS-CoV-2. Samples came from the ongoing ImmuneRACE study (first 160 participants) plus 1,254 subjects from 6 global collaborators. The sample metadata nearly always contained a de-identified subject ID, COVID-19 status, age in years and sex. Where available, HLA class I and class II types were taken from metadata supplied by the sample provider and were not determined by assay-based typing.

Study-wide findings and limitations: How much clinical and demographic metadata was included differed by source and by participant, and the metadata was provided uncurated.

TCRbeta CDR3 regions were amplified from genomic DNA using the immunoSEQ Assay, a bias-controlled multiplex PCR. Processing in the source paper ran as follows. The number of nucleated cells in each sample was estimated from the amplification of reference gene primers within the assay. Sequence reads were collapsed and filtered to measure the absolute abundance of every unique TCRbeta CDR3 rearrangement. For each sample, productive Simpson clonality was calculated by taking the square root of Simpson's diversity index across productive rearrangements. The immuneACCESS repertoire file appears here via TCRdb, limited to in-frame rearrangements. These files lack a portion of the clones; in checked studies, under half of the deficit traces to unresolved V genes, and the cause of the others is not known. The V and J calls and clone size were taken over from that table, and D and trimming were inferred from the DNA. The sample contains 200,000 to 250,000 clones, approximately 80% of them found a single time. Just under 20% of the sample comes from the top ten.

Collaborating institutions collected whole blood in K2EDTA tubes following their own protocols. For TCRbeta analysis, collaborators shipped samples in one of three forms: frozen whole blood, isolated PBMCs, or DNA extracted from either of those sample types. Sequences were obtained from peripheral blood. This receptor was obtained from a man aged 25-40 years with active or convalescent COVID-19.

The DNA reads as follows: TGTGCCAGCAGCTTAGGGCCAGGGCGCAATCAGCCCCAGCATTTT. It encodes CASSLGPGRNQPQHF. The chain links TRBV7-2 with TRBJ1-5; the best D guess is TRBD1, with 5 bases matching. The CDR3, cysteine through phenylalanine, is 15 amino acids long. Only the CDR3 DNA is retained, 45 bases long and in frame from the first base. V and J are truncated by 1 base and 2 bases respectively, leaving an intervening sequence of 9 bases. CDR1 SGHTA and CDR2 FQGNSA are derived from the germline V gene. The CDR3, completed at both ends by the reference TRBV7-2 and TRBJ1-5 genes, gives the full variable domain GAGVSQSPSNKVTEKGKDVELRCDPISGHTALYWYRQSLGQGLEFLIYFQGNSAPDKSGLPSDRFSAERTGGSVSTLTIQRTQQEDSAVYLCASSLGPGRNQPQHFGDGTRLSIL.